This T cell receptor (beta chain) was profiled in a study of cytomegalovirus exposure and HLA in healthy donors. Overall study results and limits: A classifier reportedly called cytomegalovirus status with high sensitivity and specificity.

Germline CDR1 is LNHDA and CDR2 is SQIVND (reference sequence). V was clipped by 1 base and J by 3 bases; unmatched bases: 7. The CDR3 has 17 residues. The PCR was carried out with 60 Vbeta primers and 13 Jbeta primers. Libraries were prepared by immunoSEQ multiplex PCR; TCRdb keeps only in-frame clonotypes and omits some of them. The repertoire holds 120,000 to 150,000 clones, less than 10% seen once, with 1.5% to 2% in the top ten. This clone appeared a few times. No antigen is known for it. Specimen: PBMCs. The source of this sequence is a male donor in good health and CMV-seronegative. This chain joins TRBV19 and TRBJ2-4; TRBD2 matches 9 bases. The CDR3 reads CASSIVGLAGHKNIQYF. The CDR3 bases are TGTGCCAGTAGTATAGTTGGGCTAGCGGGACACAAAAACATTCAGTACTTC.